These 7 T cell receptor beta chains were all obtained from the same sample, sequenced in a study of OX40 agonist ivuxolimab in advanced cancers. Method: immunoSEQ multiplex PCR; TCRdb's copy keeps in-frame clones and lacks some. The sample includes more than 20,000 clones, about nine tenths of them seen just once. The specimen comprised CD4+ or CD8+ T cells sorted from blood, sampled in a trial of the OX40 agonist ivuxolimab. These receptors all come from an adult with an advanced solid tumor such as melanoma, head and neck, liver or kidney cancer.

This rearrangement joins TRBV9 to TRBJ2-5, with D perhaps being TRBD1 or TRBD2 (5 bases each). The CDR3 consists of 16 residues. The V and J ends lost 4 bases and 2 bases respectively, with 18 bases between them. The germline gives CDR1 SGDLS, CDR2 YYNGEE. The CDR3 sequence: CASSLSPRGLQETQYF. The CDR3 region has the DNA TGTGCCAGCAGCCTTAGCCCACGGGGCCTGCAAGAGACCCAGTACTTC.

V is TRBV19 and J is TRBJ2-5; 7 nucleotides line up with TRBD1. The end of the DNA fits TRBJ2-7 better, so the J call may be wrong. CDR3 length: 16 residues. Germline CDR1 and CDR2: LNHDA and SQIVND (reference sequence). CDR3 DNA sequence: TGTGCCAGTAGTAGTCTCCTGGGACAGCATTTCTACGAGCAGTACTTC. Amino acids: CASSSLLGQHFYEQYF.

CDR3 protein: CASSPREKDGRVGYEQYF. In DNA form, the CDR3 reads TGTGCCAGCAGCCCAAGAGAAAAGGACGGACGAGTCGGCTACGAGCAGTACTTC. This rearrangement joins TRBV7-9 to TRBJ2-7; no reliable D call. The CDR3 covers 18 residues. The germline V and J ends were trimmed by 5 bases and 3 bases, with 26 bases remaining between them. The germline gives CDR1 SEHNR, CDR2 FQNEAQ (reference sequence).

This clone was counted once. This chain joins TRBV6-5 and TRBJ1-6; 8 nucleotides line up with TRBD1. The CDR3 consists of 16 residues. The trim removed 2 bases at V and 8 bases at J, leaving 8 bases unmatched. The germline V gene encodes CDR1 MNHEY and CDR2 SVGAGI. The chain's CDR3 is CASSYPGGKEYSPLHF. The CDR3 DNA reads as TGTGCCAGCAGTTACCCAGGGGGCAAGGAATATTCACCCCTCCACTTT.

This sequence joins TRBV7-9 and TRBJ2-7; 7 bases match TRBD2. The V segment lost 5 bases and the J segment 3 bases; nucleotides outside the gene matches: 7. The germline CDR1 and CDR2 sequences are SEHNR and FQNEAQ (reference sequence). The CDR3 has 14 residues. This CDR3 reads CASSPRGGNYEQYF. The CDR3 DNA reads as TGTGCCAGCAGCCCTCGGGGAGGGAACTACGAGCAGTACTTC.

This chain links TRBV27 with TRBJ2-2, with 8 nucleotides matching TRBD2. The germline gives CDR1 MNHEY, CDR2 SMNVEV (reference sequence). After removal of 6 bases from V and 6 bases from J, the junction contained 6 bases not matched to a gene. The CDR3 covers 14 residues. CDR3 loop: CASSGTRGAGELFF. The CDR3, as DNA: TGTGCCAGCAGCGGAACGCGGGGGGCCGGGGAGCTGTTTTTT.

This chain links TRBV21-1 with TRBJ2-3; TRBD2 is the table's D call and was not checked against the DNA. TRBV21-1 is given as a pseudogene. The CDR3 has 24 amino acids. CDR3 loop: CASPKIVTSGRREKHSVLTDTQYF. The CDR3, as DNA: TGTGCCAGCCCCAAAATAGTAACTAGCGGGAGGCGCGAAAAACATTCCGTACTCACAGATACGCAGTATTTT.